This T cell receptor (beta chain) emerged from a study of preoperative IRX-2 immunotherapy in early breast cancer. Using immunoSEQ multiplex PCR, the repertoire was profiled, and TCRdb retains in-frame clones only, with some absent. The table records approximately 28,000 clones, around 72% of them present only once. The CDR3 is 15 amino acids. Trimming stripped 8 bases from V and 5 bases from J, with 19 bases between. Germline assignment: CDR1 SGHNT and CDR2 YENEEA. Described treatment: preoperative locoregional IRX-2 cytokine immunotherapy. Samples came from a phase Ib trial of preoperative locoregional IRX-2 cytokine immunotherapy.

Sequencing used lymph node tissue, obtained after IRX-2 immunotherapy. This clonotype was obtained from a human donor with breast cancer. The V and J genes are TRBV11-3 and TRBJ2-4; D possibly matches TRBD1 or TRBD2 (6 bases each). CDR3 in amino acids: CASGGDINGENIQYF. CDR3 nucleotide sequence: TGTGCCAGCGGAGGGGACATCAATGGCGAAAACATTCAGTACTTC.